The rows below give T cell receptor beta chains drawn from one sample of a study of cytomegalovirus exposure and HLA in healthy donors. Produced via immunoSEQ multiplex PCR; TCRdb's table is partial and in-frame only. The repertoire holds tens of thousands of clones, 78% seen once, with under 5.5% in the top ten. The material sequenced was PBMCs. Source of these receptors: a woman between 40 and 55 years old in good health and CMV-seropositive. The CDR3 runs from the conserved cysteine through the conserved F or W. The order of the fields is V gene, D gene, clone size, J gene, CDR3 length, CDR3 protein, CDR3 DNA. D genes are given only for firm matches. Only part of the rows carry a size: once, few, many, or a class if the clone is expanded.

>TRBV19|TRBD1|-|TRBJ1-3|14
CASNPDRAGNTIYF
TGTGCCAGTAACCCAGACAGGGCTGGAAACACCATATATTTT
>TRBV19|TRBD1|-|TRBJ2-7|14
CASSIDRDSYEQYF
TGTGCCAGTAGTATAGATCGGGACAGCTACGAGCAGTACTTC
>TRBV4-2|TRBD2|-|TRBJ2-4|19
CASSQIAGASLLAKNIQYF
TGTGCCAGCAGCCAGATAGCGGGCGCCTCACTTTTAGCCAAAAACATTCAGTACTTC
>TRBV27|-|-|TRBJ2-7|16
CASSSTTKILVDEQYF
TGTGCCAGCAGTTCCACCACGAAAATCCTAGTTGACGAGCAGTACTTC
>TRBV21-1|-|-|TRBJ2-1|20
CASSPSLGTGVLYSYNEQFF
TGTGCCAGCAGTCCCTCCCTTGGGACAGGGGTTCTCTACTCCTACAATGAGCAGTTCTTC
>TRBV4-2|TRBD1|-|TRBJ1-1|18
CASSQGDGQGPRGTEAFF
TGTGCCAGCAGCCAAGGGGACGGACAGGGGCCAAGAGGCACTGAAGCTTTCTTT
>TRBV14|TRBD2|-|TRBJ2-7|15
CASSRPGLAGYEQYF
TGTGCCAGCAGCCGGCCGGGACTAGCAGGTTACGAGCAGTACTTC
>TRBV6-5|TRBD1|-|TRBJ2-7|14
CASSRTRDSYEQYF
TGTGCCAGCAGTCGTACCCGGGACAGCTACGAGCAGTACTTC
>TRBV28|-|once|TRBJ2-7|11
CASSLQYEQYF
TGTGCCAGCAGTTTGCAGTACGAGCAGTACTTC
>TRBV4-3|TRBD1|-|TRBJ2-3|18
CASSQFRETGTGDNTQYF
TGCGCCAGCAGCCAATTTAGAGAGACCGGGACAGGGGACAATACGCAGTATTTT
>TRBV5-1|-|-|TRBJ2-5|14
CASSHQSFQETQYF
TGCGCCAGCAGCCATCAGTCATTCCAAGAGACCCAGTACTTC
>TRBV18|-|-|TRBJ2-5|13
CASSPRQQETQYF
TGTGCCAGCTCACCACGACAGCAAGAGACCCAGTACTTC
>TRBV18|TRBD1|-|TRBJ1-4|14
CASSPGTGYEKLFF
TGTGCCAGCTCACCCGGGACAGGGTACGAAAAACTGTTTTTT
>TRBV6-5|-|few|TRBJ2-1|12
CASTTGGNEQFF
TGTGCCAGCACCACGGGTGGGAATGAGCAGTTCTTC
>TRBV19|-|-|TRBJ1-1|13
CASSRERDTEAFF
TGTGCCAGTTCAAGGGAGAGGGACACTGAAGCTTTCTTT
>TRBV15|TRBD1|-|TRBJ1-2|13
CATSPDRGYGYTF
TGTGCCACCAGCCCGGACAGGGGCTATGGCTACACCTTC
>TRBV5-5|-|-|TRBJ1-4|12
CASSPQNEKLFF
TGTGCCAGCAGCCCCCAAAATGAAAAACTGTTTTTT
>TRBV5-1|-|-|TRBJ2-7|15
CASSLTLGRSYEQYF
TGCGCCAGCAGCTTGACCCTGGGCCGCTCCTACGAGCAGTACTTC
>TRBV5-6|TRBD2|-|TRBJ2-5|17
CASSATGTSGKGETQYF
TGTGCCAGCAGCGCAACCGGGACTAGCGGGAAGGGAGAGACCCAGTACTTC
>TRBV19|-|-|TRBJ2-7|15
CASSSKNTNPYEQYF
TGTGCCAGTAGTTCGAAGAACACGAATCCCTACGAGCAGTACTTC
>TRBV7-2|-|-|TRBJ1-5|15
CASSPPGGAGQPQHF
TGTGCCAGCAGCCCGCCGGGGGGGGCCGGTCAGCCCCAGCATTTT
>TRBV27|-|few|TRBJ2-7|13
CASSRQGGGEQYF
TGTGCCAGCAGCCGGCAGGGGGGAGGCGAGCAGTACTTC
>TRBV11-2|-|-|TRBJ1-5|13
CASSPQADQPQHF
TGTGCCAGCAGCCCACAGGCGGATCAGCCCCAGCATTTT
>TRBV4-3|-|once|TRBJ2-4|16
CASSQGGGVGENIQYF
TGCGCCAGCAGCCAAGGTGGAGGGGTTGGCGAAAACATTCAGTACTTC
>TRBV4-1|-|-|TRBJ2-1|16
CASSQYWQGNRNEQFF
TGCGCCAGCAGCCAATACTGGCAGGGGAATAGAAATGAGCAGTTCTTC
>TRBV30|-|-|TRBJ2-1|18
CAWSVNERDISSYNEQFF
TGTGCCTGGAGTGTAAACGAGCGGGACATAAGCTCCTACAATGAGCAGTTCTTC
>TRBV9|TRBD2|-|TRBJ2-7|15
CASSVGFLAGSEQYF
TGTGCCAGCAGCGTAGGATTCTTAGCGGGATCCGAGCAGTACTTC
>TRBV28|-|-|TRBJ1-2|14
CASSSEGLNYGYTF
TGTGCCAGCAGTTCCGAGGGACTGAACTATGGCTACACCTTC
>TRBV7-9|TRBD1|-|TRBJ1-1|16
CASSLSQGAGSTEAFF
TGTGCCAGCAGCTTATCACAGGGGGCTGGAAGCACTGAAGCTTTCTTT
>TRBV7-8|-|-|TRBJ2-7|12
CASSPSLDEQYF
TGTGCCAGCAGCCCGAGCTTAGACGAGCAGTACTTC
>TRBV7-9|-|medium-sized|TRBJ2-2|16
CASSLPGELGPGELFF
TGTGCCAGCAGCTTACCCGGGGAGCTCGGCCCCGGGGAGCTGTTTTTT
>TRBV19|TRBD1|-|TRBJ1-6|13
CATSDRENSPLHF
TGTGCCACCTCGGACAGGGAAAATTCACCCCTCCACTTT
>TRBV27|TRBD1|-|TRBJ2-3|18
CASSLRVGTGRPPDTQYF
TGTGCCAGCAGTTTAAGAGTGGGGACAGGGCGGCCGCCAGATACGCAGTATTTT
>TRBV7-8|TRBD1|-|TRBJ2-7|13
CASSLEQGTEQYF
TGTGCCAGCAGCTTAGAACAGGGGACCGAGCAGTACTTC
>TRBV7-8|-|-|TRBJ2-5|15
CASRIGPAYQETQYF
TGTGCCAGCAGGATTGGGCCGGCGTACCAAGAGACCCAGTACTTC
>TRBV7-9|-|-|TRBJ2-7|14
CASSLAPGTYEQYF
TGTGCCAGCAGCTTAGCTCCAGGGACCTACGAGCAGTACTTC
>TRBV18|TRBD2|-|TRBJ2-7|20
CASSPGLAGPRMGVFYEQYF
TGTGCCAGCTCACCCGGACTAGCGGGGCCGAGGATGGGTGTTTTCTACGAGCAGTACTTC
>TRBV9|-|-|TRBJ2-2|15
CASSVDLASTGELFF
TGTGCCAGCAGCGTAGACCTAGCCTCCACCGGGGAGCTGTTTTTT
>TRBV2|-|-|TRBJ2-7|13
CASSRDYSYEQYF
TGTGCCAGCAGCCGTGACTACTCCTACGAGCAGTACTTC
>TRBV7-8|-|-|TRBJ2-7|15
CASSSRTVLRLEQYF
TGTGCCAGCAGTTCGAGGACTGTATTACGATTGGAGCAGTACTTC
>TRBV15|-|few|TRBJ2-7|15
CATSRTGPIGGEQYF
TGTGCCACCAGCAGAACAGGCCCCATCGGGGGCGAGCAGTACTTC
>TRBV11-2|-|-|TRBJ2-5|15
CASSPGDRQGETQYF
TGTGCCAGCAGCCCAGGGGACCGACAAGGGGAGACCCAGTACTTC
>TRBV11-2|TRBD2|-|TRBJ2-5|17
CASSPSGGFRRSETQYF
TGTGCCAGCAGCCCTAGCGGAGGATTTCGAAGGTCAGAGACCCAGTACTTC
>TRBV29-1|-|-|TRBJ2-5|13
CSVAGSRQETQYF
TGCAGCGTTGCAGGGTCTCGCCAAGAGACCCAGTACTTC